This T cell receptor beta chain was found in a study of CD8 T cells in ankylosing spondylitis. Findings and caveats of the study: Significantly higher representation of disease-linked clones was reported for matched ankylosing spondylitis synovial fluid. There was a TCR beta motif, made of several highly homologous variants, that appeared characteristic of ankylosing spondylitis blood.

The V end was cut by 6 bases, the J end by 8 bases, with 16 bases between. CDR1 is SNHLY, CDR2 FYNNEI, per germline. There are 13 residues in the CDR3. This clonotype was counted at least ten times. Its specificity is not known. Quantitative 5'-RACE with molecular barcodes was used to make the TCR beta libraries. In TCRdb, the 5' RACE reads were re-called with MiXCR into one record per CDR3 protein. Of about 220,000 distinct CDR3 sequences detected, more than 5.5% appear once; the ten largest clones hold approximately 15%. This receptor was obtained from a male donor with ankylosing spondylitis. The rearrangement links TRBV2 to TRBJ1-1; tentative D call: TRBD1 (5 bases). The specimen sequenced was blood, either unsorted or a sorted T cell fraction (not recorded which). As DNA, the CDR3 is TGTGCCAGCAGCCAGGGACGCCGCCCGGAAGCTTTCTTT. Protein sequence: CASSQGRRPEAFF.